This TCR beta chain was obtained from a study of radiation and T cells in renal cell carcinoma. Produced via immunoSEQ multiplex PCR; TCRdb's table is partial and in-frame only. The table records around 64,000 clones, approximately 80% of them present only once. This clone appeared a few times. Time point in this sample: baseline pretreatment blood. Treatment denoted: 15 Gy SBRT to primary tumor, nephrectomy 4 weeks later. Between the trimmed V and J ends, which lost 0 bases and 6 bases, there was a span of 10 bases. The CDR3 has 14 amino acids. Germline CDR1 and CDR2: SGDLS and YYNGEE. The chain has TRBV9 and TRBJ2-1; D remains unclear. The sequences come from blood, collected from a patient whose treatment included radiotherapy and nephrectomy. This receptor was obtained from a man aged 55 to 70 with renal cell carcinoma. CDR3: CASSVGVFANEQFF. DNA of the CDR3: TGTGCCAGCAGCGTAGGAGTATTTGCCAATGAGCAGTTCTTC.